This entry lists 26 T cell receptor beta chains sequenced from one sample in a study of CD8 T cells in Susac syndrome. Reverse transcription of roughly 0.5 to 1 ug RNA was carried out with random hexamers. TCRdb used MiXCR to reprocess the immunoSEQ multiplex PCR reads, holding one entry per CDR3 protein. Among about 200,000 distinct CDR3 sequences listed, around 96% were seen once. Sequencing was performed on CD4+ T cells from PBMCs. All receptors derive from a human donor with multiple sclerosis.

The chain carries TRBV29-1 and TRBJ1-3; 7 bases match TRBD1. Germline assignment: CDR1 SQVTM and CDR2 ANQGSEA. The CDR3 is 14 amino acids. V shed 8 bases, J shed 1 base, and the junction held 8 bases outside the gene matches. DNA for the CDR3: TGCAGCATAGGACAGGATAGTTCTGGAAACACCATATATTTT. Protein: CSIGQDSSGNTIYF.

V and J are TRBV7-9 and TRBJ2-4; a possible D gene is TRBD1 (6 bases). Germline V gene data show CDR1 as SEHNR and CDR2 as FQNEAQ (reference sequence). Trimming pared 6 bases from V and 3 bases from J, leaving 12 bases between. This CDR3 has 14 amino acids. CDR3 in DNA: TGTGCCAGCAGTGAAACAGGGCACAAAAACATTCAGTACTTC. It translates to CASSETGHKNIQYF.

The chain combines TRBV5-4 with TRBJ2-1; 12 bases are a match to TRBD2. This CDR3 is 16 amino acids long. Trimming at V came to 2 bases and at J to 8 bases, leaving 8 bases not matched to a gene. The germline gives CDR1 SGHNT, CDR2 YYREEE (reference sequence). The CDR3 DNA follows: TGTGCCAGCAGCTTACGAACTAGCGGGAGGTCAGATGAGCAGTTCTTC. It codes for CASSLRTSGRSDEQFF.

J is TRBJ2-2 and V is TRBV3-1, with no clear D. The V end lost 4 bases, the J end lost 6 bases, and 6 bases lay between the germline ends. Germline assignment: CDR1 LGHDT and CDR2 YNNKEL (reference sequence). The CDR3 consists of 12 residues. CDR3 region: CASSPLAGELFF. CDR3 DNA sequence: TGTGCCAGCAGCCCTTTGGCCGGGGAGCTGTTTTTT. Using reference TRBV3-1 and TRBJ2-2 for the parts outside the CDR3, the full variable domain is DTAVSQTPKYLVTQMGNDKSIKCEQNLGHDTMYWYKQDSKKFLKIMFSYNNKELIINETVPNRFSPKSPDKAHLNLHINSLELGDSAVYFCASSPLAGELFFGEGSRLTVL.

V gene TRBV4-1 combines with J gene TRBJ2-1, with D possibly called TRBD1 or TRBD2 (5 bases each). V gave up 7 bases and J gave up 3 bases, with 22 bases separating them. CDR3 length: 17 residues. Germline values: CDR1 MGHRA, CDR2 YSYEKL. The CDR3 nucleotides read TGCGCCAGCAAGCCCATCGCAGAGGGAAGGGGCTACAATGAGCAGTTCTTC. Translation: CASKPIAEGRGYNEQFF.

This chain links TRBV20-1 with TRBJ2-7, with 10 bases aligning to TRBD1. Germline values: CDR1 DFQATT, CDR2 SNEGSKA (reference sequence). The CDR3 has 15 amino acids. The junction had 7 bases not matched to a gene; V was cut back by 3 bases and J by 2 bases. Here the CDR3 reads CSASKSGTGAYEQYF. The CDR3 DNA sequence: TGCAGTGCTAGCAAATCCGGGACAGGGGCCTACGAGCAGTACTTC.

The V call is TRBV4-1, the J call TRBJ2-3; 12 positions match TRBD2. The germline V gene encodes CDR1 MGHRA and CDR2 YSYEKL. The CDR3 is 17 amino acids. After removal of 6 bases from V and 4 bases from J, the junction contained 11 bases not matched to a gene. This chain's CDR3 is CASRTTGTSGPADTQYF. The CDR3 DNA reads as TGCGCCAGCAGGACAACCGGGACTAGCGGGCCCGCAGATACGCAGTATTTT.

J is TRBJ1-1 and V is TRBV20-1; no reliable D call. V was trimmed by 2 bases and J by 1 base, leaving 11 bases between them. Germline V CDR1 and CDR2: DFQATT, SNEGSKA (reference sequence). The CDR3 is 14 amino acids. The CDR3 is CSARSVNPNTEAFF. For the CDR3, the DNA is TGCAGTGCTAGATCGGTGAATCCGAACACTGAAGCTTTCTTT.

V usage is TRBV27 and J usage is TRBJ2-2; D not certain. Between the trimmed V and J ends, which lost 2 bases and 1 base, there was a span of 8 bases. CDR3 length equals 15 residues. Germline V gives CDR1 MNHEY, CDR2 SMNVEV (reference sequence). The chain's CDR3 is CASSLELKNTGELFF. CDR3 sequence (DNA): TGTGCCAGCAGTTTAGAGCTGAAGAACACCGGGGAGCTGTTTTTT.

This chain connects TRBV11-2 to TRBJ2-2, with 10 bases identical to TRBD1. CDR1 and CDR2 from the germline V gene are SGHAT and FQNNGV. There are 15 residues in the CDR3. The ends lost 5 bases at V and 6 bases at J; junction bases unmatched: 6. The DNA for the CDR3 is TGTGCCAGCAGCCGCGGACAGGGGGGATCCGGGGAGCTGTTTTTT. It specifies CASSRGQGGSGELFF.

This sequence joins TRBV30 and TRBJ2-5; possibly TRBD2 for D (5 bases). V was shortened by 0 bases and J by 1 base, with 6 bases between the two germline ends. CDR3 length: 13 residues. Per the germline V gene, CDR1 is GTSNPN and CDR2 is SVGIG (reference sequence). In DNA form, the CDR3 reads TGTGCCTGGAGTGTACGGGGCCAAGAGACCCAGTACTTC. Encoded protein: CAWSVRGQETQYF.

V usage is TRBV29-1 and J usage is TRBJ2-2, with TRBD1 matching over 9 bases. CDR1 and CDR2 (germline): SQVTM, ANQGSEA. The CDR3 is 16 amino acids. V gave up 5 bases and J gave up 7 bases; unmatched junction bases: 14. The CDR3 loop reads CSVLHTDRGSDGELFF. The CDR3 region has the DNA TGCAGCGTTTTACATACGGACAGGGGCTCCGACGGGGAGCTGTTTTTT.

V usage is TRBV29-1 and J usage is TRBJ2-1, with D perhaps matching TRBD2 (5 bases). This CDR3 spans 12 amino acids. The V and J ends lost 1 base and 8 bases respectively, with 9 bases between them. Germline V gene data show CDR1 as SQVTM and CDR2 as ANQGSEA. Written as DNA, the CDR3 is TGCAGCGTTGAAGCCCAGAGGGATGAGCAGTTCTTC. It codes for CSVEAQRDEQFF.

The rearrangement uses TRBV7-2 and TRBJ2-2; the D is unclear. The CDR3 is 14 residues long. V lost 1 base and J 5 bases, leaving 8 bases between the germline ends. Germline-derived CDR1 and CDR2 are SGHTA and FQGNSA. As DNA, the CDR3 is TGTGCCAGCAGCTTAGTACGATTTACCGGGGAGCTGTTTTTT. Translation: CASSLVRFTGELFF. The whole variable domain, filled in from reference TRBV7-2 and TRBJ2-2, reads GAGVSQSPSNKVTEKGKDVELRCDPISGHTALYWYRQSLGQGLEFLIYFQGNSAPDKSGLPSDRFSAERTGGSVSTLTIQRTQQEDSAVYLCASSLVRFTGELFFGEGSRLTVL.

This chain uses TRBV5-1 with TRBJ2-6, with D possibly being TRBD1 (6 bases). Germline lookup yields CDR1 SGHRS and CDR2 YFSETQ. The germline V and J ends were trimmed by 4 bases and 0 bases, with 11 bases remaining between them. The CDR3 is made up of 16 amino acids. The CDR3, as DNA: TGCGCCAGCAGCAAAGGACAGTTCTCTGGGGCCAACGTCCTGACTTTC. It yields the protein CASSKGQFSGANVLTF.

The V gene is TRBV15, the J gene TRBJ2-2, with 13 positions matching TRBD2. The length of the CDR3 is 15 residues. Germline V gene sequence: CDR1 LNHNV, CDR2 YYDKDF (reference sequence). The J segment lost 6 bases and the V segment lost 5 bases, leaving 3 bases of the junction unmatched. The CDR3 protein is CATSLTSGRAGELFF. In DNA, the CDR3 is TGTGCCACCAGCTTAACTAGCGGGAGGGCCGGGGAGCTGTTTTTT. The full variable domain, with the rest looked up from reference TRBV15 and TRBJ2-2, is DAMVIQNPRYQVTQFGKPVTLSCSQTLNHNVMYWYQQKSSQAPKLLFHYYDKDFNNEADTPDNFQSRRPNTSFCFLDIRSPGLGDTAMYLCATSLTSGRAGELFFGEGSRLTVL.

The chain joins TRBV3-1 to TRBJ2-2; 8 positions agree with TRBD1. The ends lost 5 bases at V and 4 bases at J; junction bases unmatched: 6. From germline, CDR1 is LGHDT and CDR2 YNNKEL (reference sequence). The CDR3 is 15 amino acids. CDR3 DNA: TGTGCCAGCAGCATCCGGACAGGGATCACCGGGGAGCTGTTTTTT. It specifies CASSIRTGITGELFF.

The J gene is TRBJ2-2, the V gene TRBV24-1; 10 bases are shared with TRBD2. The CDR3 loop spans 16 amino acids. Per the germline V gene, CDR1 is KGHDR and CDR2 is SFDVKD. Trimming took 3 bases from V and 6 from J; bases not matched to a gene: 6. DNA for the CDR3: TGTGCCACCAGTGATCCGGGACTAGCGAGCTCCGGGGAGCTGTTTTTT. It is translated as CATSDPGLASSGELFF.

This clonotype appeared a single time. The chain recombines TRBV20-1 with TRBJ2-3; TRBD2 aligns across 7 bases. Germline values: CDR1 DFQATT, CDR2 SNEGSKA (reference sequence). The J segment lost 4 bases and the V segment lost 2 bases, leaving 3 bases of the junction unmatched. The CDR3 is 13 amino acids. The CDR3 DNA reads as TGCAGTGCTAGATCGGGGGGTCCAGATACGCAGTATTTT. Amino acids: CSARSGGPDTQYF.

The V gene is TRBV7-8, the J gene TRBJ2-1, with 10 bases identical to TRBD1. Germline V lookup: CDR1 SGHVS, CDR2 FQNEAQ. The CDR3 is 17 residues long. V trimming: 6 bases; J trimming: 3 bases; junction bases outside the gene matches: 11. In nucleotides, the CDR3 is TGTGCCAGCAGTCTACTGGACAGGGGGTTTGTCTACAATGAGCAGTTCTTC. Its protein is CASSLLDRGFVYNEQFF.

The J gene is TRBJ2-1, the V gene TRBV5-6; the D is unclear. The length of the CDR3 is 12 residues. With 0 bases removed from V and 9 bases from J, the gap between germline ends came to 7 bases. Per germline, CDR1 SGHDT and CDR2 YYEEEE. As DNA, the CDR3 is TGTGCCAGCAGCTTGGCAGGATTTGAGCAGTTCTTC. Protein product: CASSLAGFEQFF.

This clonotype was seen only once. The J gene is TRBJ2-1, the V gene TRBV6-6; 8 bases map to TRBD1. The CDR3 consists of 13 residues. V shed 7 bases and J 6 bases; nucleotides not matched to a gene: 5. Germline loops: CDR1 MNHNY, CDR2 SVGAGI (reference sequence). CDR3 protein: CASTSGGPNEQFF. CDR3 DNA sequence: TGTGCCAGCACATCAGGGGGCCCCAATGAGCAGTTCTTC.

This chain joins TRBV5-1 and TRBJ2-7, with D hard to call. Trimming stripped 9 bases from V and 5 bases from J, with 15 bases between. The CDR3 runs 12 residues. Germline V lookup: CDR1 SGHRS, CDR2 YFSETQ. The CDR3 sequence: CATHARTDEQYF. The CDR3 nucleotides are TGCGCCACCCACGCGAGGACGGACGAGCAGTACTTC.

The chain couples TRBV24-1 to TRBJ2-5; D unclear. Trimming cost V 1 base and J 5 bases, with 4 bases left between them. CDR1 KGHDR and CDR2 SFDVKD come from the germline V gene. The CDR3 is made up of 12 amino acids. The CDR3 loop is CATSDFAETQYF. The CDR3 coding sequence is TGTGCCACCAGTGATTTCGCGGAGACCCAGTACTTC.

This clonotype was seen just once. This chain links TRBV4-1 with TRBJ1-5; D unresolved. CDR1 is MGHRA and CDR2 is YSYEKL in the germline V gene. Trimming took 0 bases from V and 9 from J, leaving 15 bases between them. There are 15 residues in the CDR3. CDR3 sequence: CASSQDDPHMRPQHF. DNA of the CDR3: TGCGCCAGCAGCCAAGATGACCCTCACATGAGGCCCCAGCATTTT.

This clonotype showed up just once. The rearrangement links TRBV6-5 to TRBJ2-6; 7 bases are a match to TRBD2. Germline V gives CDR1 MNHEY, CDR2 SVGAGI. This CDR3 has 19 residues. V dropped 7 bases and J dropped 4; count of bases not matched to a gene: 19. The CDR3 loop is CASTLTAAGVIGGANVLTF. CDR3 in DNA: TGTGCCAGCACTTTGACCGCTGCGGGAGTGATTGGCGGGGCCAACGTCCTGACTTTC.